A selection of T cell receptor beta chains follows, all from one sample in a study of neurological immune-mediated disorders. TCRdb itself ran the 5' RACE reads through MiXCR, one entry per CDR3 protein. The sample records tens of thousands of distinct CDR3 sequences, 7% to 10% being singletons. Source material: PBMCs. These TCRs come from a woman aged 40 to 49 in good health. Each CDR3 is given with its conserved first and last residue. The order of the fields is CDR3 length, V gene, CDR3 protein.

length: 15; V: TRBV20-1; CDR3: CSASYRASSYNEQFF
length: 15; V: TRBV3-1; CDR3: CASSYTVANTGELFF
length: 13; V: TRBV12-3/TRBV12-4; CDR3: CASSPMQKREAFF
length: 16; V: TRBV4-3; CDR3: CASSQGGGGTSYGYTF
length: 12; V: TRBV6-6; CDR3: CASSYTIDEQFF
length: 14; V: TRBV7-9; CDR3: CASSSGATRGEQYF
length: 15; V: TRBV3-1; CDR3: CASSQWGMAGTEAFF
length: 16; V: TRBV6-4; CDR3: CASSDRETGLNNEQFF
length: 14; V: TRBV4-2; CDR3: CASSQETPPTEAFF
length: 11; V: TRBV2; CDR3: CASSQGTEQFF
length: 16; V: TRBV6-5; CDR3: CASSKPQGDGTGELFF
length: 15; V: TRBV5-1; CDR3: CASSLDRVPNTEAFF
length: 11; V: TRBV4-1; CDR3: CASSQGSLEFF
length: 18; V: TRBV5-1; CDR3: CASSLGLAGGPGLDTQYF
length: 15; V: TRBV12-3/TRBV12-4; CDR3: CASSFRVVGNQPQHF
length: 14; V: TRBV7-2; CDR3: CASSPLAEYNEQFF
length: 16; V: TRBV6-1; CDR3: CASSESFSTGRYGYTF
length: 13; V: TRBV18; CDR3: CASSAGGNTEAFF
length: 15; V: TRBV2; CDR3: CASRSSGVSRETQYF
length: 13; V: TRBV10-3; CDR3: CAIREGRNYGYTF
length: 14; V: TRBV4-3; CDR3: CASSQGWGTKEQYF
length: 16; V: TRBV15; CDR3: CATSRDLRGESEKLFF
length: 15; V: TRBV7-9; CDR3: CASSARGQTMSTIYF
length: 18; V: TRBV4-3; CDR3: CASSQDISSRELTDTQYF
length: 14; V: TRBV6-4; CDR3: CASSDFTGGNEQFF
length: 15; V: TRBV12-3/TRBV12-4; CDR3: CASSFGAWSNQPQHF
length: 13; V: TRBV9; CDR3: CASSVAHRNEQFF
length: 14; V: TRBV12-3/TRBV12-4; CDR3: CASSFGQAGSPLHF
length: 16; V: TRBV6-5; CDR3: CASSQGAGTHTGELFF
length: 14; V: TRBV4-3; CDR3: CASSQDLGDTEAFF
length: 13; V: TRBV5-1; CDR3: CASSVGTAAEQFF
length: 14; V: TRBV7-2; CDR3: CASSLTTGNYGYTF
length: 13; V: TRBV14; CDR3: CATRPGGFSEAFF
length: 12; V: TRBV30; CDR3: CAWSGGGDLQYF
length: 15; V: TRBV12-3/TRBV12-4; CDR3: CASSRNRGRTDTQYF
length: 14; V: TRBV9; CDR3: CASSPRGQGHGYTF
length: 14; V: TRBV29-1; CDR3: CSVQGQGGNQPQHF
length: 17; V: TRBV20-1; CDR3: CSARDVTSGGSEETQYF
length: 16; V: TRBV4-3; CDR3: CASSQGRDRSHYGYTF
length: 15; V: TRBV6-2/TRBV6-3; CDR3: CASSYSSLGTDTQYF
length: 15; V: TRBV7-9; CDR3: CASSPGWGAPYEQYF
length: 20; V: TRBV7-8; CDR3: CASTLRGGSGGPSKVHEQFF
length: 14; V: TRBV7-2; CDR3: CASSIGTSGSEQYF